This passage covers 25 T cell receptor beta chains from one sample sequenced in a study of blood T cells in healthy people across ages. With a J-beta primer mix and a sample-barcoded 5' primer, a second PCR ran about 6 to 11 cycles. TCRdb reprocessed the 5' RACE reads via MiXCR and lists one record per CDR3 protein. The sample holds under 1 million distinct CDR3 sequences; roughly 44% are singletons and the top ten take roughly a fifth. Sequencing was done on a sample of blood. These receptors were obtained from a man aged 60 to 69 in good health.

The J gene is TRBJ1-4, the V gene TRBV20-1, with D perhaps TRBD1 (6 bases). The length of the CDR3 is 13 residues. Germline V lookup: CDR1 DFQATT, CDR2 SNEGSKA (reference sequence). Trimming removed 6 bases from V and 11 bases from J, with 19 bases in between. In nucleotides, the CDR3 is TGCAGTGCGCGTCCGACCTACAGGGACAAACTGTTTTTT. Residues: CSARPTYRDKLFF.

This chain links TRBV4-1 with TRBJ1-1; no firm D call. Trimming took 1 base from V and 4 from J, leaving 10 bases between them. The CDR3 runs 14 residues. CDR1 is MGHRA and CDR2 is YSYEKL in the germline V gene. The CDR3 reads CASSQVGWSTEAFF. The CDR3 bases are TGCGCCAGCAGCCAAGTGGGATGGTCCACTGAAGCTTTCTTT.

The rearrangement uses TRBV7-9 and TRBJ1-1; 9 bases align to TRBD1. Germline CDR1 SEHNR, CDR2 FQNEAQ (reference sequence). The CDR3 runs to 17 residues. V lost 3 bases to trimming and J lost 4 bases; unmatched junction nucleotides: 12. The CDR3 DNA reads as TGTGCCAGCAGCTTCCCTACAGGGGGCGCCGCGGGCACTGAAGCTTTCTTT. Its protein product is CASSFPTGGAAGTEAFF. Combining the CDR3 with reference TRBV7-9 and TRBJ1-1 gives the whole variable domain DTGVSQNPRHKITKRGQNVTFRCDPISEHNRLYWYRQTLGQGPEFLTYFQNEAQLEKSRLLSDRFSAERPKGSFSTLEIQRTEQGDSAMYLCASSFPTGGAAGTEAFFGQGTRLTVV.

The CDR3 region is CASSPTRVWYERYF. DNA for the CDR3: TGTGCCAGCAGTCCTACCAGGGTCTGGTACGAGCGGTACTTC. The chain links TRBV27 to TRBJ2-4; D perhaps matches TRBD1 (5 bases). The germline gives CDR1 MNHEY, CDR2 SMNVEV (reference sequence). This CDR3 has 14 amino acids. The V end lost 5 bases, the J end lost 15 bases, and 23 bases lay between the germline ends.

Worth noting for this clonotype: A read error may explain this, as a much larger clone is one base away. Here the CDR3 omits its conserved ending phenylalanine or tryptophan, so a read error is the likely source. The V call is TRBV20-1, the J call TRBJ2-5, with D tentatively TRBD1 (6 bases). V lost 1 base to trimming and J lost 10 bases, with 13 bases between them. The CDR3 length is 12 residues. CDR1 is DFQATT and CDR2 is SNEGSKA in the germline V gene (reference sequence). CDR3: CSARVQGNFQYL. CDR3 sequence (DNA): TGCAGTGCTAGAGTACAGGGAAATTTCCAGTACCTC.

The chain carries TRBV10-3 and TRBJ2-1, with 8 positions matching TRBD2. The CDR3 contains 14 residues. V gave up 4 bases and J gave up 9 bases; unmatched junction bases: 8. Germline loops: CDR1 ENHRY, CDR2 SYGVKD. The DNA of the CDR3 is TGTGCCATCAGTGCACCCGGGGGGGCTTTTGAGCAGTTCTTC. Its translation is CAISAPGGAFEQFF.

This sequence joins TRBV20-1 and TRBJ2-7; no definite D call. CDR1 and CDR2 (germline): DFQATT, SNEGSKA (reference sequence). V lost 0 bases to trimming and J lost 3 bases, with 9 bases between them. The CDR3 extends over 13 amino acids. CDR3: CSARDIEIYEQYF. CDR3 DNA sequence: TGCAGTGCTAGAGATATCGAAATCTACGAGCAGTACTTC.

This clonotype came up a few times. V is TRBV2 and J is TRBJ1-2; unclear D gene. Trimming pared 5 bases from V and 8 bases from J, leaving 18 bases between. The germline CDR1 and CDR2 sequences are SNHLY and FYNNEI. This CDR3 spans 14 amino acids. CDR3 nucleotide sequence: TGTGCCAGCAGTTGGACCTACTCCTCTCGGGGCTACACCTTC. Its translation: CASSWTYSSRGYTF.

The CDR3, as DNA: TGCGCCAGCAGCCAAGGTTCTAGCGGGGGCTACGAGCAGTACTTC. Translation gives CASSQGSSGGYEQYF. V and J are TRBV4-3 and TRBJ2-7; 10 positions agree with TRBD2. Per the germline V gene, CDR1 is LGHNA and CDR2 is YSLEER. The CDR3 is made up of 15 amino acids. Trimming cost V 1 base and J 3 bases; bases outside gene matches: 3.

The CDR3 DNA reads as TGTGCCAGCACCCCTCATGGGGGACGGGGGGGCAGTGAGCAGTTCTTC. Encoded protein: CASTPHGGRGGSEQFF. The rearrangement uses TRBV7-2 and TRBJ2-1, with 8 nucleotides matching TRBD2. V was pared by 7 bases and J by 9 bases, with 17 bases of the junction left unmatched. The V gene's germline CDR1 is SGHTA and CDR2 FQGNSA. The CDR3 is 16 amino acids.

This clonotype was seen ten or more times. The V and J genes are TRBV7-2 and TRBJ2-5; no clear D gene. Looked up from germline, CDR1 is SGHTA and CDR2 is FQGNSA. CDR3 length equals 13 residues. V was clipped by 1 base and J by 2 bases, with 5 bases between them. The DNA of the CDR3 is TGTGCCAGCAGCTTAGTACAACAAGAGACCCAGTACTTC. It translates to CASSLVQQETQYF.

The chain has TRBV14 and TRBJ2-7; no clear D. The CDR3 is 12 amino acids. Trimming removed 0 bases from V and 5 bases from J, with 5 bases in between. Per the germline V gene, CDR1 is SGHDN and CDR2 is FVKESK. The CDR3 region is CASSQENHEQYF. The CDR3 region has the DNA TGTGCCAGCAGCCAAGAGAACCACGAGCAGTACTTC.

The chain carries TRBV2 and TRBJ2-7; 8 bases are shared with TRBD1. With V trimmed by 7 bases and J by 0 bases, 5 bases remained unmatched. The germline gives CDR1 SNHLY, CDR2 FYNNEI. CDR3 length equals 14 residues. CDR3 loop: CASTGQGFSYEQYF. In DNA, the CDR3 is TGTGCCAGCACTGGACAGGGCTTCTCCTACGAGCAGTACTTC.

The chain is built from TRBV6-6 and TRBJ2-5; D unclear. CDR1 is MNHNY and CDR2 is SVGAGI in the germline V gene (reference sequence). The CDR3 length is 15 residues. Trimming shortened V by 0 bases and J by 4 bases, and 12 bases separated the two germline ends. Written as DNA, the CDR3 is TGTGCCAGCAGTTACTCGATCGTCGTAAGAGAGACCCAGTACTTC. It yields the protein CASSYSIVVRETQYF.

This clonotype was observed a few times. The junction departs from the called germline gene at one end, perhaps through a read error. The chain is built from TRBV4-3 and TRBJ1-6; 8 bases are shared with TRBD1. The length of the CDR3 is 15 residues. Germline CDR1 reads LGHNA; CDR2 reads YSLEER. CDR3 sequence: CASSQGPGTGSSLHF. Here the CDR3 DNA reads TGCGCCAGCAGCCAAGGCCCCGGGACAGGTTCATCCCTCCACTTT.

This clonotype was seen a few times. The V and J genes are TRBV27 and TRBJ2-7; 13 bases align to TRBD2. The CDR3 is 16 amino acids. The V segment lost 6 bases and the J segment 4 bases; nucleotides outside the gene matches: 9. CDR1 MNHEY and CDR2 SMNVEV come from the germline V gene (reference sequence). CDR3 bases: TGTGCCAGCAGCCCGAGACTAGCGGGGGGTAAATACGAGCAGTACTTC. Its translation: CASSPRLAGGKYEQYF.

The chain combines TRBV2 with TRBJ1-2; D gene unclear. Trimming cost V 6 bases and J 11 bases, with 16 bases left between them. The CDR3 is made up of 12 amino acids. Per the germline V gene, CDR1 is SNHLY and CDR2 is FYNNEI. CDR3 coding DNA: TGTGCCAGCAGGGCAGAGTCCAAAGGTTACACCTTC. Amino acids: CASRAESKGYTF.

The chain couples TRBV13 to TRBJ2-5, with 9 bases identical to TRBD1. Germline V gene sequence: CDR1 PRHDT, CDR2 FYEKMQ (reference sequence). This CDR3 is 15 amino acids long. Trimming removed 0 bases from V and 5 bases from J; junction bases left unmatched: 4. CDR3 region: CASSLGFGTGETQYF. CDR3 nucleotide sequence: TGTGCCAGCAGCTTAGGCTTCGGGACAGGGGAGACCCAGTACTTC.

The chain links TRBV4-1 to TRBJ2-1, with TRBD2 identical over 11 bases. The CDR3 has 16 residues. V was clipped by 1 base and J by 8 bases; unmatched bases: 7. Germline-derived CDR1 and CDR2 are MGHRA and YSYEKL. CDR3 nucleotide sequence: TGCGCCAGCAGCCAAGGGCTAGCGGGGGGTTGGCATGAGCAGTTCTTC. Amino acids: CASSQGLAGGWHEQFF.

This chain joins TRBV20-1 and TRBJ1-1; no clear D. Trimming removed 6 bases from V and 1 base from J, with 18 bases in between. The CDR3 spans 15 residues. Germline-derived CDR1 and CDR2 are DFQATT and SNEGSKA (reference sequence). This CDR3 is CSAFGLGNSNTEAFF. CDR3 DNA: TGCAGTGCCTTCGGTTTAGGCAATTCGAACACTGAAGCTTTCTTT.

Here the CDR3 reads CASSLPFTGGGEQYF. CDR3 DNA sequence: TGTGCCAGCAGCTTACCCTTTACAGGGGGCGGCGAGCAGTACTTC. The chain recombines TRBV5-5 with TRBJ2-5; 9 nucleotides align to TRBD1. The J call is in doubt because the DNA end fits TRBJ2-7 better. Germline V gene sequence: CDR1 SGHKS, CDR2 YYEKEE (reference sequence). The CDR3 has 15 residues.

The rearrangement joins TRBV6-2 or TRBV6-3 to TRBJ1-2; no clear D gene. This CDR3 contains 13 residues. CDR1 and CDR2 (germline): MNHEY, SVGEGT. Trimming stripped 5 bases from V and 2 bases from J, with 9 bases between. CDR3 region: CASSSYPNYGYTF. In nucleotides, the CDR3 is TGTGCCAGCAGTAGCTATCCCAACTATGGCTACACCTTC.

This clonotype was found a few times. This sequence joins TRBV28 and TRBJ2-3, with D possibly being TRBD1 (6 bases). Trimming cost V 0 bases and J 2 bases, with 9 bases left between them. The germline V gene encodes CDR1 MDHEN and CDR2 SYDVKM. CDR3 size: 15 residues. Here the CDR3 DNA reads TGTGCCAGCAGTTTATGGGACAGCTCCACAGATACGCAGTATTTT. Encoded protein: CASSLWDSSTDTQYF.

This clonotype turned up a few times. Written as DNA, the CDR3 is TGTGCCAGCAAACGCGGGATCGACTATGGCTACACCTTC. Translating gives CASKRGIDYGYTF. The chain has TRBV7-9 and TRBJ1-2; D call uncertain. Trimming pared 7 bases from V and 3 bases from J, leaving 12 bases between. This CDR3 has 13 residues. Germline V gene sequence: CDR1 SEHNR, CDR2 FQNEAQ (reference sequence).

The chain carries TRBV4-3 and TRBJ2-2; possible D gene TRBD1, 6 bases. V shed 4 bases and J shed 5 bases, with 14 bases lying between them. Germline CDR1 and CDR2: LGHNA and YSLEER. The CDR3 has 15 amino acids. Here the CDR3 reads CASSLSEGVTGELFF. The CDR3 bases are TGCGCCAGCAGCCTATCCGAGGGGGTTACCGGGGAGCTGTTTTTT.